This T cell receptor (beta chain) was obtained from a study of control samples from healthy donors and cancer patients. TCRdb's copy holds only in-frame clones and misses some; the assay was immunoSEQ multiplex PCR. In the table there are roughly 59,000 clones, around 90% of which are singletons. J gave up 4 bases and V 6 bases, and 8 bases lay outside the gene matches. This CDR3 is built from 14 residues. In germline, CDR1 is SQVTM, CDR2 ANQGSEA. The sequenced sample was PBMCs. The rearrangement joins TRBV29-1 to TRBJ1-4; 7 bases are shared with TRBD1. This receptor was identified in a man aged 35 to 55 with colorectal cancer. The CDR3 spells CSVKDRAGNEKLFF. In nucleotides, the CDR3 is TGCAGCGTAAAAGACAGGGCCGGTAATGAAAAACTGTTTTTT.